Detailed here is one TCR beta chain. The CDR3 length is 16 residues. Trimming at V came to 5 bases and at J to 4 bases, leaving 10 bases not matched to a gene. CDR1 is MNHEY and CDR2 is SVGEGT in the germline V gene. This specimen comes from a study of blood T cell repertoires in COVID-19. This table comes from immunoSEQ multiplex PCR, and its TCRdb copy is limited to in-frame clones, with some not included. This sample has around 17,000 clones, with around 80% found just once. The gene calls are TRBV6-2 or TRBV6-3 and TRBJ2-3, with 9 bases lining up with TRBD2. Sequences were obtained from peripheral blood. The sequence was collected from a woman in her 70s with active COVID-19. The CDR3 nucleotides are TGTGCCAGCAGTCCCGGCCGGCGGGAGGGACCAGATACGCAGTATTTT. Amino acids: CASSPGRREGPDTQYF.